This T cell receptor (beta chain) originates from a study of identical twins. Whole-study findings and limits: While abundant cord blood beta clonotypes carried fewer insertions, memory repertoires showed no such pattern.

From the 5' RACE reads, TCRdb called clonotypes with MiXCR, one entry per CDR3 protein. The table lists around 340,000 distinct CDR3 sequences, about 12% of them singletons. The V end lost 6 bases, the J end lost 7 bases, and 15 bases lay between the germline ends. The CDR3 contains 14 residues. In germline, CDR1 is MDHEN, CDR2 SYDVKM. This clonotype appeared a few times. Its antigen is not known. These data also formed part of another study, on yellow fever vaccine responses in identical twins.

This receptor was identified in a woman under 30 in good health. The sequenced material came from CD8+ T cells sorted from blood. The chain joins TRBV28 to TRBJ2-2; TRBD1 is a possible D gene (5 bases). In nucleotides, the CDR3 is TGTGCCAGCAGCTGGGTAGGGGAAGGCGGGGAGCTGTTTTTT. Translating gives CASSWVGEGGELFF.